Sequencing of this T cell receptor (beta chain) was carried out in a study of shared clonotypes between healthy human individuals (dated by TCRdb to the early 2020s). Background on the whole study: Two women and three men aged 18 to 49 years were included in the cohort. For each donor, three plates each were used for CD4 naive and CD4 memory, two plates were used for CD8 naive, and one plate was used for CD8 memory. To increase sequencing depth and limit assay-specific biases, TCR repertoire library preparation and sequencing were carried out by different laboratories using diverse techniques. The study deeply sequenced blood TCR repertoires of five healthy adults to estimate repertoire size and the extent of clonotype sharing between individuals. Each donor's leukapheresis produced roughly between roughly 0.85 and 9.5 billion PBMCs.

Broader findings and caveats from the paper: Because the study included only a small number of donors, the genetic and exposure-history diversity represented was limited. Naive subsets generally had larger estimated clonotype richness than memory subsets did. Clonotypes shared by all four sorted-subset donors showed higher generation probabilities than non-shared clonotypes. When several donors were compared, the shared fraction of clonotypes was around 5% for naive CD4, 3.5% to 4% for naive CD8, 2.3% for memory CD4, and less than 0.45% for memory CD8. Incomplete sequencing was indicated by rarefaction of sorted-subset datasets, despite the large sequencing depth. Pairwise subsampling indicated that sequencing depth was expected to affect the degree of clonotype sharing among donors. Sampling was limited to blood, and TCR repertoires in tissue likely differ from TCR repertoires in blood.

Healthy HIV-negative adults with no recently reported acute infections or vaccinations were included as donors. Every donor was a Caucasian adult living in Nashville, Tennessee, USA. CD4+ T cells were enriched through magnetic negative selection, after which naive cells were positively selected on CD45RA and the remaining negative fraction served as the memory subset. After blood collection by leukapheresis, PBMCs were isolated using Ficoll-Histopaque density gradient centrifugation and then cryopreserved in the vapor phase of liquid nitrogen. Analytical flow cytometry was used to check the purity and quantity of every magnetically sorted T cell population. Genomic DNA was isolated from every sorted fraction and measured by UV absorbance on a Nanodrop 2000c. This clone was seen once. Its antigen has not been determined. No base quality values were provided; no much bigger clone lies one nucleotide off.

TCR CDR3 regions were amplified from genomic DNA by multiplex PCR using the deep immunoSEQ assay. Extracted genomic DNA from each cell subset was spread evenly across all wells of several immunoSEQ 96-well plates, with each plate serving as a replicate. For sorted subsets, 150 to 250 ng genomic DNA, equal to tens of thousands of T cell genomes, was loaded into each replicate PCR. Purified libraries were measured with a Qubit 3.0 fluorometer, size-checked on a Bioanalyzer 2100, and measured again with the KAPA Library Quantification kit. Every immunoSEQ 96-well plate was sequenced on a separate single-read 150-cycle Illumina NextSeq 550 flow cell. As for the authors' bioinformatics: Because the immunoSEQ output held only junctional sequences and lacked quality scores, the filtering could not match the filtering applied to full-length reads. Sequences were annotated with PyIR, a Python wrapper for IgBLAST v1.9, using IMGT germline references to assign V/J genes and CDR3. Reads were removed for weak V/J assignments (E-value above 1e-6), missing CDR3, stop codons, out-of-frame junctions, or ambiguous translated residues. V3J clonotypes were defined by identical inferred V gene, J gene, and CDR3 amino acid sequence. Percentage overlap between repertoires was calculated by dividing the number of shared unique clonotypes by the size of the smaller repertoire. Three approaches were used to assess repertoire richness: RTK rarefaction, the Chao1 estimator, and Recon v2.1 estimates of unobserved clonotypes. OLGA was used to compute generation probabilities for all TCRbeta clonotypes that the gDNA method yielded from a few donors. TCRdb re-hosts the immuneACCESS table, in-frame sequences only. Its copies lack some clones; in the studies checked, an unresolved V gene accounts for under half of them, and the cause for the rest is not known. V, J and clone size were drawn from that table, and D and trimming were deduced from the DNA. Within this sample are 700,000 or so clones, with around 72% of them counted one time only. 1.8% of the sample lies in the top ten.

From a lookup of the germline V gene, CDR1 and CDR2 are SGHRS and YFSETQ. The germline V and J ends show losses of 4 bases and 4 bases respectively, and no gene match explains 7 bases of the junction. From its cysteine to its phenylalanine, the CDR3 spans 15 amino acids. Kept here is only the CDR3 DNA, which spans 45 bases and is read in frame from base 1. The sequenced sample consisted of memory CD4+ T cells sorted from blood. Sample cell subset or site, as interpreted from the label and publication: CD45RA-negative fraction. This TCR was sampled from a woman younger than 45 in good health. Recombination joined TRBV5-1 with TRBJ2-7; 11 middle bases align to TRBD1. The CDR3 amino acid sequence is: CASSRRTGGQYEQYF. At the DNA level, the sequence is TGCGCCAGCAGCCGACGGACAGGGGGCCAGTACGAGCAGTACTTC.